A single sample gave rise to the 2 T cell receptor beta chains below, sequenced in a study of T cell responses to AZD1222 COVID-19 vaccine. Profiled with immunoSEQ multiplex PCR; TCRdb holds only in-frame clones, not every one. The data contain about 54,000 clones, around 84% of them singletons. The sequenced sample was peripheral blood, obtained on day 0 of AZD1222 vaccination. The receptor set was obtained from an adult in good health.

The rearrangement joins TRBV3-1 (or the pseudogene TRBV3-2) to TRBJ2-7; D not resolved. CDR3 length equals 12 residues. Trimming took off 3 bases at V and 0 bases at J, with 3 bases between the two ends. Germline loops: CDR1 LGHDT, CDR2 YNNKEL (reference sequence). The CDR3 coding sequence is TGTGCCAGCAGCCATAACTCCTACGAGCAGTACTTC. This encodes CASSHNSYEQYF.

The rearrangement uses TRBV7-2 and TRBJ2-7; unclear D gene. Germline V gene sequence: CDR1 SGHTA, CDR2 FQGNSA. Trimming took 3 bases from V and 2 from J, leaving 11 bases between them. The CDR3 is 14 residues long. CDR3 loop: CASSFIRPAYEQYF. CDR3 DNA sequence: TGTGCCAGCAGCTTCATCCGGCCCGCCTACGAGCAGTACTTC. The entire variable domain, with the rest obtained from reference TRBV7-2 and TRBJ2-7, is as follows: GAGVSQSPSNKVTEKGKDVELRCDPISGHTALYWYRQSLGQGLEFLIYFQGNSAPDKSGLPSDRFSAERTGGSVSTLTIQRTQQEDSAVYLCASSFIRPAYEQYFGPGTRLTVT.